This entry lists 19 T cell receptor beta chains sequenced from one sample in a study of T cell responses to AZD1222 COVID-19 vaccine. Generated by immunoSEQ multiplex PCR, the TCRdb table keeps only in-frame clones and is missing some. The sample lists about 220,000 clones, about 93% occurring once. This specimen was peripheral blood, taken on day 0 of MenACWY control vaccination. All receptors come from an adult in good health.

This chain connects TRBV24-1 to TRBJ1-2, with 8 bases identical to TRBD1. Germline values: CDR1 KGHDR, CDR2 SFDVKD. Losses at the gene ends were 11 bases for V and 4 bases for J; bases not matched to a gene: 2. The CDR3 sequence is 11 residues long. CDR3 sequence reads: CAIGQGYGYTF. CDR3 bases: TGTGCCATCGGACAGGGCTATGGCTACACCTTC.

The rearrangement links TRBV30 to TRBJ1-1, with D possibly being TRBD1 (5 bases). Trimming took off 5 bases at V and 4 bases at J, with 17 bases between the two ends. The CDR3 runs 14 residues. The germline V gene encodes CDR1 GTSNPN and CDR2 SVGIG (reference sequence). The CDR3 DNA sequence: TGTGCCTGGGGGGTCATCTCCGGGGGCACTGAAGCTTTCTTT. As protein: CAWGVISGGTEAFF.

The chain combines TRBV4-1 with TRBJ1-2; possible D gene TRBD1, 5 bases. This CDR3 contains 16 residues. Between the trimmed V and J ends, which lost 0 bases and 2 bases, there was a span of 13 bases. The germline CDR1 and CDR2 sequences are MGHRA and YSYEKL. CDR3 sequence: CASSQDGGGINYGYTF. CDR3 coding DNA: TGCGCCAGCAGCCAAGATGGGGGTGGGATCAACTATGGCTACACCTTC.

This clone has only a few counts. The chain combines TRBV2 with TRBJ2-3; TRBD2 matches 10 bases. Germline assignment: CDR1 SNHLY and CDR2 FYNNEI. CDR3 length: 14 residues. V was pared by 6 bases and J by 1 base, with 1 base of the junction left unmatched. The CDR3 is CASSGTSGTDTQYF. Here the CDR3 DNA reads TGTGCCAGCAGCGGGACTAGCGGCACAGATACGCAGTATTTT.

This clone appeared a few times. The same CDR3 also results from other DNA sequences found in this sample. The CDR3 spells CASSLERYGYTF. As DNA, the CDR3 is TGTGCCAGCAGCTTAGAACGCTATGGCTACACCTTC. The chain recombines TRBV7-9 with TRBJ1-2; D is unresolved. The V gene lost 1 base and the J gene lost 4 bases, with 4 bases spanning the gap. CDR3 length: 12 residues. Germline loops: CDR1 SEHNR, CDR2 FQNEAQ (reference sequence).

In its sample, this clone was seen once. The chain carries TRBV6-5 and TRBJ1-2; tentatively, D is TRBD1 (6 bases). The V end lost 0 bases, the J end lost 8 bases, and 16 bases lay between the germline ends. Germline V gene lookup returns CDR1 MNHEY and CDR2 SVGAGI. The CDR3 loop spans 15 amino acids. The CDR3 protein is CASSYSTGSERGYTF. The CDR3 nucleotides read TGTGCCAGCAGTTACTCTACAGGGTCGGAGCGCGGCTACACCTTC.

The genes are TRBV7-8 and TRBJ1-1; D is undetermined. CDR3 size: 14 residues. In germline, CDR1 is SGHVS, CDR2 FQNEAQ. The V gene lost 5 bases and the J gene lost 0 bases, with 10 bases spanning the gap. Written as DNA, the CDR3 is TGTGCCAGCAGCCGACGTGATATGAACACTGAAGCTTTCTTT. Translation: CASSRRDMNTEAFF.

This chain links TRBV4-1 with TRBJ1-1, with D maybe TRBD1 (5 bases). The CDR3 spans 16 residues. Trimming cost V 0 bases and J 0 bases, with 11 bases left between them. Per the germline V gene, CDR1 is MGHRA and CDR2 is YSYEKL. Here the CDR3 reads CASSQDAGRLNTEAFF. The CDR3 region has the DNA TGCGCCAGCAGCCAAGATGCGGGACGGTTGAACACTGAAGCTTTCTTT.

In nucleotides, the CDR3 is TGTGCCAGCGGCAGGGAGCCACCCTATGGCTACACCTTC. Its protein is CASGREPPYGYTF. The gene calls are TRBV28 and TRBJ1-2; a possible D gene is TRBD1 (5 bases). CDR3 length equals 13 residues. Trimming stripped 8 bases from V and 4 bases from J, with 14 bases between. Germline CDR1 is MDHEN and CDR2 is SYDVKM.

The chain uses TRBV4-2 and TRBJ1-4, with no clear D. This CDR3 is 15 amino acids long. The germline CDR1 and CDR2 sequences are LGHNA and YNFKEQ. V was cut by 1 base and J by 6 bases, with 12 bases left in between. This CDR3 is CASSQVPGRDEKLFF. The CDR3 nucleotides are TGTGCCAGCAGCCAAGTTCCAGGTCGGGATGAAAAACTGTTTTTT.

The CDR3 DNA reads as TGTGCCAGTAACCCGACAGGGTCGACCACTGAAGCTTTCTTT. This translates into CASNPTGSTTEAFF. This sequence joins TRBV19 and TRBJ1-1; the match to TRBD1 covers 7 bases. V gave up 7 bases and J gave up 4 bases; unmatched junction bases: 9. Germline V gives CDR1 LNHDA, CDR2 SQIVND (reference sequence). This CDR3 comprises 14 residues.

This clone has only one observation. The chain uses TRBV4-3 and TRBJ1-3; 11 positions match TRBD1. Germline values: CDR1 LGHNA, CDR2 YSLEER. This CDR3 is 19 amino acids long. Trimming at V came to 0 bases and at J to 2 bases, leaving 9 bases not matched to a gene. The CDR3 region is CASSQDFRTGGRTGNTIYF. The DNA of the CDR3 is TGCGCCAGCAGCCAAGATTTTAGGACAGGGGGCCGGACTGGAAACACCATATATTTT.

The chain employs TRBV4-2 and TRBJ1-1; D uncertain. Between the trimmed V and J ends, which lost 2 bases and 1 base, there was a span of 5 bases. The CDR3 sequence is 13 residues long. The V gene's germline CDR1 is LGHNA and CDR2 YNFKEQ. The CDR3 protein is CASSQQSNTEAFF. CDR3 in DNA: TGTGCCAGCAGCCAACAGTCGAACACTGAAGCTTTCTTT.

J is TRBJ1-6 and V is TRBV5-6; no definite D call. V lost 3 bases, J lost 7 bases, and 23 bases lay in between. Germline lookup yields CDR1 SGHDT and CDR2 YYEEEE. The CDR3 runs to 18 residues. DNA for the CDR3: TGTGCCAGCAGCTCTGCTTCAGAATGGGCATCACAGAATTCACCCCTCCACTTT. Translated, it gives CASSSASEWASQNSPLHF.

The gene calls are TRBV30 and TRBJ1-6; D gene unclear. Germline V gene sequence: CDR1 GTSNPN, CDR2 SVGIG (reference sequence). CDR3 size: 13 residues. The V and J ends lost 0 bases and 3 bases respectively, with 3 bases between them. The CDR3 sequence is CAWSVGYNSPLHF. The CDR3 DNA sequence: TGTGCCTGGAGTGTCGGCTATAATTCACCCCTCCACTTT. The variable domain in full, with the rest retrieved from reference TRBV30 and TRBJ1-6, is SQTIHQWPATLVQPVGSPLSLECTVEGTSNPNLYWYRQAAGRGLQLLFYSVGIGQISSEVPQNLSASRPQDRQFILSSKKLLLSDSGFYLCAWSVGYNSPLHFGNGTRLTVT.

The chain carries TRBV30 and TRBJ1-6; 9 nucleotides line up with TRBD1. With V trimmed by 0 bases and J by 7 bases, 4 bases remained unmatched. Germline CDR1 and CDR2: GTSNPN and SVGIG (reference sequence). The CDR3 spans 15 residues. The CDR3 sequence is CAWSVGQGRNSPLHF. The DNA for the CDR3 is TGTGCCTGGAGTGTAGGACAGGGGAGGAATTCACCCCTCCACTTT.

The chain joins TRBV13 to TRBJ2-1; no clear D. The CDR3 sequence is 14 residues long. Trimming removed 5 bases from V and 4 bases from J, with 12 bases in between. Germline values: CDR1 PRHDT, CDR2 FYEKMQ (reference sequence). The CDR3 region is CASSRPPVYNEQFF. DNA for the CDR3: TGTGCCAGCAGCCGCCCGCCAGTTTACAATGAGCAGTTCTTC.

Comments on this clone: Other nucleotide sequences from this sample produce the same CDR3. The V gene is TRBV4-3, the J gene TRBJ1-2; D may be TRBD1 (5 bases). The CDR3 has 15 amino acids. Trimming removed 0 bases at V and 5 bases at J, with 13 bases between. Germline-derived CDR1 and CDR2 are LGHNA and YSLEER. The DNA for the CDR3 is TGCGCCAGCAGCCAAGACCCAGGGCGAGGGTATGGCTACACCTTC. Its translation: CASSQDPGRGYGYTF.

The chain joins TRBV4-1 to TRBJ2-4; 14 positions agree with TRBD2. With V trimmed by 4 bases and J by 1 base, 9 bases remained unmatched. Germline V gene lookup returns CDR1 MGHRA and CDR2 YSYEKL. CDR3 length equals 19 residues. The CDR3 sequence is CASSPGLAGALGAKNIQYF. CDR3 coding DNA: TGCGCCAGCAGCCCGGGACTAGCGGGGGCCCTCGGCGCCAAAAACATTCAGTACTTC.